This TCR beta chain came from a study of shared clonotypes between healthy human individuals. At the level of the study: Three plates each covered CD4 naive and memory; CD8 naive two, CD8 memory one. Whole-study findings and limits: Compared with clonotypes that all four donors shared, non-shared clonotypes had lower generation probabilities.

Libraries were prepared by immunoSEQ multiplex PCR; TCRdb keeps only in-frame clonotypes and omits some of them. Found here are over 1.4 million clones, over 95% of them singletons; the top ten hold about 1.2%. As for this clone: Its cognate antigen is unknown.

V lost 5 bases to trimming and J lost 4 bases; unmatched junction nucleotides: 8. The germline gives CDR1 KGHSH, CDR2 LQKENI. CDR3 length: 15 residues. Adult donors, all healthy and HIV-negative, had no recent acute infections or vaccinations. Each sample came from a Caucasian adult donor living in Nashville, Tennessee. Specimen: naive CD4+ T cells sorted from blood. The subset was: CD45RA+ positively selected. The J gene is TRBJ2-3, the V gene TRBV18, with 8 bases that match TRBD1. This clonotype was obtained from a man aged 25-45 years in good health. As DNA, the CDR3 is TGTGCCAGCTCAGGACAGGGTGCCTTAGCAGATACGCAGTATTTT. This sequence encodes CASSGQGALADTQYF.